This TCR beta chain derives from a study of shared clonotypes between healthy human individuals. Study summary: Per donor, CD8 memory used one plate, CD8 naive used two, CD4 memory used three and CD4 naive used three.

Some 27,000 T cell genomes, or around 180 ng DNA, went into the sorted-subset replicate PCRs. The authors' processing: There were no quality scores in the junction-only immunoSEQ sequences, so filtering differed. Clones were read by immunoSEQ multiplex PCR, and TCRdb kept only the in-frame ones, dropping some. V, J and clone size were drawn from that table, and D and trimming were deduced from the DNA. Of 2 million to 2.5 million clones in the sample, approximately 96% were seen once. Per germline, CDR1 KGHSH and CDR2 LQKENI. The ends were cut back, 3 bases at V and 4 bases at J, with 10 bases in the middle. There are 15 residues in the CDR3.

This receptor was taken from a man aged 18 to 30 in good health. The chain is built from TRBV18 and TRBJ1-6, with D maybe TRBD1 (6 bases). The sequencing sample was made of naive CD4+ T cells sorted from blood. Described subset: CD45RA+ positively selected. This CDR3 is CASSPRDTYNSPLHF. The CDR3 DNA reads TGTGCCAGCTCACCTCGGGACACTTATAATTCACCCCTCCACTTT.